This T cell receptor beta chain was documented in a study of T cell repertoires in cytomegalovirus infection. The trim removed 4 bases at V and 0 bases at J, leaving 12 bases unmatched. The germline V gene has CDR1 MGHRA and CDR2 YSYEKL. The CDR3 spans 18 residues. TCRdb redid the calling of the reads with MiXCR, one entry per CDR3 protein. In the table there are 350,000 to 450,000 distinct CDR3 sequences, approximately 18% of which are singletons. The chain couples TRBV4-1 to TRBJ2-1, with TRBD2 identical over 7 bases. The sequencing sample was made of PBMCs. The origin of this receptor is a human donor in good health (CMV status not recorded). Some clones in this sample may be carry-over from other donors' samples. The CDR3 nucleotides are TGCGCCAGCAGCCGCGGCCCAATCGGGGGGAGCTCCTACAATGAGCAGTTCTTC. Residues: CASSRGPIGGSSYNEQFF.